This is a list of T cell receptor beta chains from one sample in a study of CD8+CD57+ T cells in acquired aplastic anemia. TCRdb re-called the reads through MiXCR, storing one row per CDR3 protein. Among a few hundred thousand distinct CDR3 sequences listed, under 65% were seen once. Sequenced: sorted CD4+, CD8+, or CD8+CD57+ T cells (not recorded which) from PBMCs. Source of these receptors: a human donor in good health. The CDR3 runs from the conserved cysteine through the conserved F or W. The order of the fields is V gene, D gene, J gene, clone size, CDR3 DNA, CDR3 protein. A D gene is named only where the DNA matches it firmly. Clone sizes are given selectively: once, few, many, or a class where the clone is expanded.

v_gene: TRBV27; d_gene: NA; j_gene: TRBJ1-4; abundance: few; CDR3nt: TGTGCCAGCAGTAGACTGGAAAATGAAAAACTGTTTTTT; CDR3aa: CASSRLENEKLFF
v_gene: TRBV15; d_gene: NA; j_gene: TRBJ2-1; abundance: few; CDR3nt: TGTGCCACCAGCAGCCCGGGACAACCGAGCTCCTACAATGAGCAGTTCTTC; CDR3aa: CATSSPGQPSSYNEQFF
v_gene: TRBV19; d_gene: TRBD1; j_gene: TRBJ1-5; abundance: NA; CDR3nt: TGTGCCAGTAGAAGATCGACAGGGTTTGGGGTACAGCCCCAGCATTTT; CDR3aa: CASRRSTGFGVQPQHF
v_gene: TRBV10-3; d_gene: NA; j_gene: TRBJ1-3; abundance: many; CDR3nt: TGTGCCATCAGTGATTCTATTAGGTCTGTAGGGTTTCACTCTGGAAACACCATATATTTT; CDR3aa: CAISDSIRSVGFHSGNTIYF
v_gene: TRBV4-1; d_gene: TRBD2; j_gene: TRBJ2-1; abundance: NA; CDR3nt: TGCGCCAGCAGTCCTTATGGTGGCGGGGGTAAGAGCTCCTACAATGAGCAGTTCTTC; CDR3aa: CASSPYGGGGKSSYNEQFF
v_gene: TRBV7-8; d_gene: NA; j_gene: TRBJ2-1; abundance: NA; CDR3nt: TGTGCCAGCACCACTTACCGGGAGCAGTTCTTC; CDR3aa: CASTTYREQFF
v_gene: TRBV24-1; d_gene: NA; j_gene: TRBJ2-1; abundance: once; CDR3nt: TGTGCCACCAACGGTTGGTCGGGAAGGTGGGATGAGCAGTTCTTC; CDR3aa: CATNGWSGRWDEQFF
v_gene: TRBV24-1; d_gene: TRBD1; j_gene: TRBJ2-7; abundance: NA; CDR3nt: TGTGCCACCGACGCAAAAGGGGGCCGGGAGCAGTACTTC; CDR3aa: CATDAKGGREQYF
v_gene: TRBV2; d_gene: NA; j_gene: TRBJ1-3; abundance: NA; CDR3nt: TGTGCCAGCAGTGGTGGACGGCACTCTGGAAACACCATATATTTT; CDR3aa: CASSGGRHSGNTIYF
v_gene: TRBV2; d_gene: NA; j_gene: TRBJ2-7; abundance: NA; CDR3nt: TGTGCCAGCAGTGAAATGCTTGCCACCTACGAGCAGTACTTC; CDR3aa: CASSEMLATYEQYF
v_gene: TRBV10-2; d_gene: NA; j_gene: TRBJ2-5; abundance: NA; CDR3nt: TGCGCCAGCAGTGAGTCTGGGGGGACGGAGACCCAGTACTTC; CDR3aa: CASSESGGTETQYF
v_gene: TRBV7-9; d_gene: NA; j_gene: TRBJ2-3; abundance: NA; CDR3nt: TGTGCCAGCAGCTTTTGGGCTATTAGCACAGATACGCAGTATTTT; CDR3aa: CASSFWAISTDTQYF
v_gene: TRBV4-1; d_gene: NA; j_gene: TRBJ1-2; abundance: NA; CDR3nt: TGCGCCAGCAGCCAAGAGTCAAACTATGGCTACACCTTC; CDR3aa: CASSQESNYGYTF
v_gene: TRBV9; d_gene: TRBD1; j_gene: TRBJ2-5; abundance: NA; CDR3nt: TGTGCCAGCAGTTCTGGACAGGGCCAAGAGACCCAGTACTTC; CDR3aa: CASSSGQGQETQYF